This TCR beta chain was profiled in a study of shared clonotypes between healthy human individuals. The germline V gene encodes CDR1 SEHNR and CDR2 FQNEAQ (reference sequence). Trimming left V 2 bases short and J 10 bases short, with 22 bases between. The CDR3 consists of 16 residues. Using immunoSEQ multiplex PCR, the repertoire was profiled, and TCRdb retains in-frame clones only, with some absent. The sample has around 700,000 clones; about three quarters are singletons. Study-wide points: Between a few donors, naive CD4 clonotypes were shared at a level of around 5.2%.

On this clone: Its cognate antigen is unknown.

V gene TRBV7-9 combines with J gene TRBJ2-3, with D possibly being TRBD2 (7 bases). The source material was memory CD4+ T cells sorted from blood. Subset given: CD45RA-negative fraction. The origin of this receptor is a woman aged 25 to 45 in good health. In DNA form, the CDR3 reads TGTGCCAGCAGCTTATCCGCCGCGGGGGCCCGAGTCGCGCAGTATTTT. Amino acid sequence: CASSLSAAGARVAQYF.